This TCR beta chain was documented in a study of beta chain features in type 1 diabetes. Every isolated RNA sample was fully reverse transcribed, so sequencing captured expressed TCRB transcripts. Only in-frame clones appear in the TCRdb table, and some are missing; sequencing was by immunoSEQ multiplex PCR. The data hold about 240,000 clones, with 25% to 30% observed a single time. V lost 6 bases, J lost 3 bases, and 15 bases lay in between. This CDR3 spans 15 amino acids. CDR1 is SNHLY, CDR2 FYNNEI, per germline. Overall study findings and caveats: For type 1 diabetes patients, VDJ junctions showed fewer insertions and more deletions.

In regard to this clone: Its antigen is still unknown.

The chain carries TRBV2 and TRBJ1-5, with TRBD1 as a possible D gene (5 bases). This receptor was taken from a man aged 25 to 40 in good health. What was sequenced was central memory CD4+ T cells from blood. The CDR3 DNA reads TGTGCCAGCAGAGGGGTGAACGGGGCCAATCAGCCCCAGCATTTT. It encodes CASRGVNGANQPQHF.